This T cell receptor (beta chain) appears in the sequencing data of a study of cytomegalovirus exposure and HLA in healthy donors. V shed 4 bases, J shed 0 bases, and the junction held 6 bases outside the gene matches. Germline loops: CDR1 MNHNS, CDR2 SASEGT. There are 17 residues in the CDR3. With regard to this clone: Antigen specificity is unknown.

Some clones are missing from TCRdb's copy, which holds only in-frame ones; the method was immunoSEQ multiplex PCR. The sample has 150,000 to 250,000 clones, roughly three quarters seen once. Study-wide results and limits: It was reported that the classifier diagnosed cytomegalovirus status with high specificity and sensitivity in both the original and validation cohorts.

The clonotype originates from a woman under 40 in good health and CMV-seronegative. The V gene is TRBV6-1, the J gene TRBJ2-4; 10 positions agree with TRBD1. The sample taken for sequencing was PBMCs. Written as DNA, the CDR3 is TGTGCCAGCAGTGGGGACAGGGGATCCATAGCCAAAAACATTCAGTACTTC. This gives the protein CASSGDRGSIAKNIQYF.